Listed below are T cell receptor beta chains from one sample, sequenced in a study of CD8+CD57+ T cells in acquired aplastic anemia. TCRdb processed the reads anew with MiXCR; each CDR3 protein has one entry. This table has 200,000 to 250,000 distinct CDR3 sequences, 45% to 50% appearing once. The sample taken for sequencing was sorted CD4+, CD8+, or CD8+CD57+ T cells (not recorded which) from PBMCs. The receptors here all came from a human donor with aplastic anemia. The CDR3 runs from the conserved cysteine through the conserved F or W. The order of the fields is V gene, J gene, D gene, clone size, CDR3 protein, CDR3 DNA. The D gene is left open where the match is weak. Clone size, where shown, is once, few, many, or a class for clones that have expanded.

TRBV10-3	TRBJ2-5	NA	NA	CAIALESVETQYF	TGTGCCATTGCTCTCGAGAGTGTAGAGACCCAGTACTTC
TRBV24-1	TRBJ1-4	NA	NA	CATATERGTNEKLFF	TGTGCCACCGCGACTGAGAGGGGCACTAATGAAAAACTGTTTTTT
TRBV4-1	TRBJ2-7	NA	many	CASSQDPALYEQYF	TGCGCCAGCAGCCAAGATCCAGCCCTCTACGAGCAGTACTTC
TRBV12-3/TRBV12-4	TRBJ1-2	NA	many	CASTPGSNYGYTF	TGTGCCAGCACGCCAGGGAGTAACTATGGCTACACCTTC
TRBV7-3	TRBJ1-2	NA	NA	CASSLASGNYGYTF	TGTGCCAGCAGCTTAGCGTCGGGGAACTATGGCTACACCTTC
TRBV7-8	TRBJ2-3	TRBD2	few	CASRIGRADTQYF	TGTGCCAGCCGGATAGGGAGGGCAGATACGCAGTATTTT
TRBV6-2/TRBV6-3	TRBJ1-1	TRBD1	NA	CASSQTGANTEALF	TGTGCCAGCAGTCAAACAGGGGCGAACACTGAAGCTCTCTTT
TRBV29-1	TRBJ1-2	NA	many	CQVGGGAVHGYTF	TGCCAAGTTGGGGGGGGGGCCGTTCATGGCTACACCTTC
TRBV19	TRBJ2-7	NA	NA	CASSIAPGSSYEQYF	TGTGCCAGTAGTATAGCCCCAGGAAGTTCCTACGAGCAGTACTTC
TRBV6-5	TRBJ2-5	NA	many	CASSYSKGRETQYF	TGTGCCAGCAGTTACTCGAAGGGGCGGGAGACCCAGTACTTC
TRBV25-1	TRBJ2-5	TRBD2	NA	CASSAHGGGLIKTQYF	TGTGCCAGCAGCGCCCACGGGGGGGGGTTGATTAAGACCCAGTACTTC
TRBV29-1	TRBJ1-2	NA	NA	CSAGGAGYGYTF	TGCAGCGCGGGAGGGGCGGGCTATGGCTACACCTTC
TRBV6-6	TRBJ2-2	TRBD1	many	CASSDVTGFTGELFF	TGTGCCAGCAGTGACGTGACAGGGTTCACCGGGGAGCTGTTTTTT